Listed below are T cell receptor beta chains from one sample, sequenced in a study of T cells in localized non-small cell lung cancer. Clones were sequenced by immunoSEQ multiplex PCR, and TCRdb holds only the in-frame ones, with some missing. This repertoire shows fewer than 100,000 clones, about nine tenths found once; its top ten account for 15%. The sequencing here drew on peripheral blood, taken before any cancer treatment. The receptors were gathered from a man aged 40 to 70 with stage I squamous cell lung carcinoma. Both conserved end residues are part of each CDR3. D genes are given only for firm matches. Not every row has a clone size; where given, it reads once, few, many or a size class.

DNA: TGTGCCAGCAGGGCCGGGCACCGACCCTACGAGCAGTACTTC
CDR3: CASRAGHRPYEQYF
size: .
J: TRBJ2-7
D: .
V: TRBV11-2

DNA: TGTGCCAGCAGTTTGAGGGGTAATGGCTACACCTTC
CDR3: CASSLRGNGYTF
size: .
J: TRBJ1-2
D: .
V: TRBV28

DNA: TGTGCCAGCAGCTCCTATGGGGGTGCCAATGAGCAGTTCTTC
CDR3: CASSSYGGANEQFF
size: few
J: TRBJ2-1
D: .
V: TRBV7-2

DNA: TGCGCCAGCAGCCAAGATGGGGCTTGGGGAGGCTACACCTTC
CDR3: CASSQDGAWGGYTF
size: .
J: TRBJ1-2
D: .
V: TRBV4-3

DNA: TGTGCCAGCTCACCCGGACAGGGGGACTTTTCCGATCAGCCCCAGCATTTT
CDR3: CASSPGQGDFSDQPQHF
size: .
J: TRBJ1-5
D: TRBD1
V: TRBV18

DNA: TGTGCCAGTAGTAATTCTCTGCGGGAGCTCGAGGAACACAATGAGCAGTTCTTC
CDR3: CASSNSLRELEEHNEQFF
size: .
J: TRBJ2-1
D: TRBD2
V: TRBV19

DNA: TGTGCCAGCTCACCAAGCCGGGACAAAGTCAATTCACCCCTCCACTTT
CDR3: CASSPSRDKVNSPLHF
size: few
J: TRBJ1-6
D: .
V: TRBV18

DNA: TGTGCCAGCAGCTTGATGCCGGGTATTAACTATGGCTACACCTTC
CDR3: CASSLMPGINYGYTF
size: .
J: TRBJ1-2
D: .
V: TRBV5-4

DNA: TGTGCCAGCAGTGAAAGGGCGAGGAATCAGCCCCAGCATTTT
CDR3: CASSERARNQPQHF
size: few
J: TRBJ1-5
D: .
V: TRBV2

DNA: TGTGCCTGTTCTGGACAGGGAGGATCACCCCTCCACTTT
CDR3: CACSGQGGSPLHF
size: few
J: TRBJ1-6
D: TRBD1
V: TRBV30

DNA: TGTGCCAGCAGCTTGAGTATGGCATCGGTGGCTGAAGCTTTCTTT
CDR3: CASSLSMASVAEAFF
size: .
J: TRBJ1-1
D: .
V: TRBV7-8

DNA: TGTGCCTGGCTCCGGACGTATAACTATGGCTACACCTTC
CDR3: CAWLRTYNYGYTF
size: once
J: TRBJ1-2
D: .
V: TRBV30

DNA: TGTGCCATCAGTAACCGACGGGAGAACACTGAAGCTTTCTTT
CDR3: CAISNRRENTEAFF
size: .
J: TRBJ1-1
D: .
V: TRBV10-3

DNA: TGTGCCAGCACCCTAGCGGGCGACCAAGAGACCCAGTACTTC
CDR3: CASTLAGDQETQYF
size: .
J: TRBJ2-5
D: TRBD2
V: TRBV6-1

DNA: TGTGCCAGCAGCTCCGGGACAGGGGGCGCGAGGACCTACGAGCAGTACTTC
CDR3: CASSSGTGGARTYEQYF
size: .
J: TRBJ2-7
D: TRBD1
V: TRBV7-8

DNA: TGTGCCAGCAGCTTAACCCTAGAGACCCAGTACTTC
CDR3: CASSLTLETQYF
size: .
J: TRBJ2-5
D: .
V: TRBV7-9

DNA: TGTGCCAGCAGTGGGGGGTGGGGCAGAAGGGACACTGAAGCTTTCTTT
CDR3: CASSGGWGRRDTEAFF
size: .
J: TRBJ1-1
D: .
V: TRBV2

DNA: TGTGCCAGCAGCCCCGGCAGCGGGGGTGTTGAGCAGTTCTTC
CDR3: CASSPGSGGVEQFF
size: .
J: TRBJ2-1
D: TRBD2
V: TRBV7-8

DNA: TGTGCCAGCAGTCTGCCGGGACTAGCGGGGGGGCTGGGCACCGGGGAGCTGTTTTTT
CDR3: CASSLPGLAGGLGTGELFF
size: .
J: TRBJ2-2
D: TRBD2
V: TRBV27

DNA: TGTGCCAGCAGTAGCTCCGGGACAGGCCCCGGGGAGCTGTTTTTT
CDR3: CASSSSGTGPGELFF
size: .
J: TRBJ2-2
D: TRBD1
V: TRBV6-1

DNA: TGTGCCAGCAGCTTACCCTCGGGTACGCAGTATTTT
CDR3: CASSLPSGTQYF
size: .
J: TRBJ2-3
D: .
V: TRBV11-1

DNA: TGTGCCAGCAGAATTAACTCCGGAAACACCATATATTTT
CDR3: CASRINSGNTIYF
size: once
J: TRBJ1-3
D: .
V: TRBV6-1

DNA: TGCGCCAGCAGCTTGGCACCCCAGGGTTGGGAGCAGTTCTTC
CDR3: CASSLAPQGWEQFF
size: .
J: TRBJ2-1
D: .
V: TRBV5-1

DNA: TGTGCCAGTAGTATAGGACAGGTTCCCAACAATGAGCAGTTCTTC
CDR3: CASSIGQVPNNEQFF
size: .
J: TRBJ2-1
D: .
V: TRBV19

DNA: TGCAGCGTTGAACGGGGGGCAGATACGCAGTATTTT
CDR3: CSVERGADTQYF
size: .
J: TRBJ2-3
D: TRBD2
V: TRBV29-1

DNA: TGTGCCAGCAGCCGCAAGGGACAGTGGGACACCGGGGAGCTGTTTTTT
CDR3: CASSRKGQWDTGELFF
size: .
J: TRBJ2-2
D: TRBD1
V: TRBV14

DNA: TGTGCCAGCATTCCCGACAGATATGGCTACACCTTC
CDR3: CASIPDRYGYTF
size: .
J: TRBJ1-2
D: .
V: TRBV2

DNA: TGCGCCAGCAGCCGACAGGGAGTGAACACTGAAGCTTTCTTT
CDR3: CASSRQGVNTEAFF
size: few
J: TRBJ1-1
D: TRBD1
V: TRBV4-1

DNA: TGTGCCGTTGACGGGACAGGGGAAACTGAAGCTTTCTTT
CDR3: CAVDGTGETEAFF
size: .
J: TRBJ1-1
D: TRBD1
V: TRBV6-6

DNA: TGTGCCAGCAGCCAAGAGCTAGGAGTACCGACGAGATCCTATAATTCACCCCTCCACTTT
CDR3: CASSQELGVPTRSYNSPLHF
size: .
J: TRBJ1-6
D: .
V: TRBV4-2

DNA: TGTGCCAGCAACCCCGGGGGTCCCAACACTGAAGCTTTCTTT
CDR3: CASNPGGPNTEAFF
size: .
J: TRBJ1-1
D: .
V: TRBV5-6

DNA: TGTGCCAGCAGCTTGTTAGGTACGATCAATCAGCCCCAGCATTTT
CDR3: CASSLLGTINQPQHF
size: .
J: TRBJ1-5
D: .
V: TRBV5-8

DNA: TGTGCCAGCAGCGTCTTTCAAGGCTATGGCTACACCTTC
CDR3: CASSVFQGYGYTF
size: .
J: TRBJ1-2
D: .
V: TRBV7-6

DNA: TGTGCCAGCAGCTTAGACAGGGGTGTAGACACCATATATTTT
CDR3: CASSLDRGVDTIYF
size: .
J: TRBJ1-3
D: TRBD1
V: TRBV13

DNA: TGTGCCAGCAGCTTGGAAACCAGTACCGGCTACACCTTC
CDR3: CASSLETSTGYTF
size: .
J: TRBJ1-2
D: .
V: TRBV5-5

DNA: TGTGCCAGCAGCCACGGGACAGGTACTAACTATGGCTACACCTTC
CDR3: CASSHGTGTNYGYTF
size: once
J: TRBJ1-2
D: TRBD1
V: TRBV13

DNA: TGTGCCAGCAGCGAGGGTCTCGGGGGGGCGCTGGAGACCCAGTACTTC
CDR3: CASSEGLGGALETQYF
size: .
J: TRBJ2-5
D: TRBD2
V: TRBV9

DNA: TGTGCCAGCAGCAAAATGGCAGAAAACATTCAGTACTTC
CDR3: CASSKMAENIQYF
size: few
J: TRBJ2-4
D: .
V: TRBV2

DNA: TGTGCCGGACGAAACGGGGCTAATTCACCCCTCCACTTT
CDR3: CAGRNGANSPLHF
size: once
J: TRBJ1-6
D: .
V: TRBV10-3

DNA: TGTGCCAGCTCACCGCTCGGAACCTTTAGAAAACTGTTTTTT
CDR3: CASSPLGTFRKLFF
size: few
J: TRBJ1-4
D: .
V: TRBV18

DNA: TGTGCCAGCACGAGAGTGGAAGGCTACACCTTC
CDR3: CASTRVEGYTF
size: few
J: TRBJ1-2
D: .
V: TRBV2

DNA: TGTGCCAGCAGTTTTGTCAGGCGGGAAGAGACCCAGTACTTC
CDR3: CASSFVRREETQYF
size: .
J: TRBJ2-5
D: .
V: TRBV28

DNA: TGTGCCAGCAGTACCGGGACACCGAACACCGGGGAGCTGTTTTTT
CDR3: CASSTGTPNTGELFF
size: .
J: TRBJ2-2
D: .
V: TRBV6-6

DNA: TGCAGCGTTGGGGCCCAGGGGTTCTACGAGCAGTACTTC
CDR3: CSVGAQGFYEQYF
size: .
J: TRBJ2-7
D: .
V: TRBV29-1

DNA: TGCGCCAGCAGCCTCGGGGGGACAGGGGATTCACCCCTCCACTTT
CDR3: CASSLGGTGDSPLHF
size: .
J: TRBJ1-6
D: TRBD1
V: TRBV5-1